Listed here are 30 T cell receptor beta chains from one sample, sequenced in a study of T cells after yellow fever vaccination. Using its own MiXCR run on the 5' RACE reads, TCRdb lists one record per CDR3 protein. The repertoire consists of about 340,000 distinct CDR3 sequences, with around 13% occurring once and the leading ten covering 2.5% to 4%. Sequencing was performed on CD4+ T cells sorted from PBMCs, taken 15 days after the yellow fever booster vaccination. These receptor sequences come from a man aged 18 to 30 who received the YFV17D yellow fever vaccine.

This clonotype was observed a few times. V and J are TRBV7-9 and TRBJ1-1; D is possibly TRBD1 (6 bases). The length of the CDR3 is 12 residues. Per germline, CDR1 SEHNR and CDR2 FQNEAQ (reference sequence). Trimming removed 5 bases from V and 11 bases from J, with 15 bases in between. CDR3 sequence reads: CASSPGQRKAFF. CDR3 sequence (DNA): TGTGCCAGCAGCCCGGGACAAAGGAAGGCTTTCTTT.

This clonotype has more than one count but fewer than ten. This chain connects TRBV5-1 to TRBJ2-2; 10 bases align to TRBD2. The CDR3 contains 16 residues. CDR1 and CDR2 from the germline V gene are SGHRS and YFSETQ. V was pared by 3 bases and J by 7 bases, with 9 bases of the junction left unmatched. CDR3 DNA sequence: TGCGCCAGCAGCTCTCCAGCGGGGGGGCCAATCGGGGAGCTGTTTTTT. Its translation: CASSSPAGGPIGELFF.

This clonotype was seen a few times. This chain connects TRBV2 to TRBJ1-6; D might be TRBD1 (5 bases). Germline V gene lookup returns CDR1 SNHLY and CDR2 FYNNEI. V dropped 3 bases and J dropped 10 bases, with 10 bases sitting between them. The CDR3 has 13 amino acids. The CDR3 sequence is CASSDREHSPLHF. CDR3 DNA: TGTGCCAGCAGTGACAGGGAGCACTCACCCCTCCACTTT.

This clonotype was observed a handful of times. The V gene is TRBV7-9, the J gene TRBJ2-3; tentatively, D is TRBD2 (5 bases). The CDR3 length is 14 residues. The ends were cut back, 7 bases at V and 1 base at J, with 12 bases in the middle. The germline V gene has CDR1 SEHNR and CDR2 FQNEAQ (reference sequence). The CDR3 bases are TGTGCCAGCATCCTAGATAGCGGCACAGATACGCAGTATTTT. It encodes CASILDSGTDTQYF.

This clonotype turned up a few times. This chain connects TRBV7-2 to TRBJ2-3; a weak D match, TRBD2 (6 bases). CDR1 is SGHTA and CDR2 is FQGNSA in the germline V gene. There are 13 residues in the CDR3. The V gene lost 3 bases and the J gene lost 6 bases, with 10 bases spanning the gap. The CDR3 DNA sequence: TGTGCCAGCAGCTTGGGCGGGAAGGATACGCAGTATTTT. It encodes CASSLGGKDTQYF.

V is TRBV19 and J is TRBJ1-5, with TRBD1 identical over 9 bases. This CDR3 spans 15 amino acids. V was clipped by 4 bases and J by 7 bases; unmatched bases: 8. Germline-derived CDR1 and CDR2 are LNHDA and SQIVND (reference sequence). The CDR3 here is CASSTQRTGAQPQHF. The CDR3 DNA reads TGTGCCAGTAGTACCCAGCGGACAGGGGCCCAGCCCCAGCATTTT.

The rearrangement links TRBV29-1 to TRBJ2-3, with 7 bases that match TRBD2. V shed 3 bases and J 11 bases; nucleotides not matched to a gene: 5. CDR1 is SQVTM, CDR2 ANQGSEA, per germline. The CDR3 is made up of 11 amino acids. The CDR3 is CSVDPGGKQYF. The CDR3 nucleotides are TGCAGCGTTGATCCCGGGGGGAAGCAGTATTTT.

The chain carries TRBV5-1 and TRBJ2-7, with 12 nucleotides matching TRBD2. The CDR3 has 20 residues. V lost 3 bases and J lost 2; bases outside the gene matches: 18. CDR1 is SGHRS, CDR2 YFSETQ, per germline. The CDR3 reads CASSYRRGRASGGATYEQYV. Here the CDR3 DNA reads TGCGCCAGCAGCTACCGCCGGGGGCGGGCTAGCGGGGGGGCAACCTACGAGCAGTACGTC.

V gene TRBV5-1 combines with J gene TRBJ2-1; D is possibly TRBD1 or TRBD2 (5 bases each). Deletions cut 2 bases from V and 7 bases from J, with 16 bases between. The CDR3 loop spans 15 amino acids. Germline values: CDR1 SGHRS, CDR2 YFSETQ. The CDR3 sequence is CASSLRGDGRNEQFF. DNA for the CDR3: TGCGCCAGCAGCTTACGAGGGGATGGGCGGAATGAGCAGTTCTTC.

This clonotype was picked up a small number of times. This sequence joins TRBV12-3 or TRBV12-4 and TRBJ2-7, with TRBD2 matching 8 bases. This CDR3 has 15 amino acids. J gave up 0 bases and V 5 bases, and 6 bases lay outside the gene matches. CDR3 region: CASSPGGGVSYEQYF. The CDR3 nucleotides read TGTGCCAGCAGTCCGGGGGGGGGCGTCTCCTACGAGCAGTACTTC.

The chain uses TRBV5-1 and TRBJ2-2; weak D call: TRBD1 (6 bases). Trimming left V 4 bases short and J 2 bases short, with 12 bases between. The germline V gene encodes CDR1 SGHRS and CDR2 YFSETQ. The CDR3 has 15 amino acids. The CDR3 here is CASSLTGRNTGELFF. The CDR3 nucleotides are TGCGCCAGCAGCCTCACAGGGCGAAACACCGGGGAGCTGTTTTTT. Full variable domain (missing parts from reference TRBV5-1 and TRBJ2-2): KAGVTQTPRYLIKTRGQQVTLSCSPISGHRSVSWYQQTPGQGLQFLFEYFSETQRNKGNFPGRFSGRQFSNSRSEMNVSTLELGDSALYLCASSLTGRNTGELFFGEGSRLTVL.

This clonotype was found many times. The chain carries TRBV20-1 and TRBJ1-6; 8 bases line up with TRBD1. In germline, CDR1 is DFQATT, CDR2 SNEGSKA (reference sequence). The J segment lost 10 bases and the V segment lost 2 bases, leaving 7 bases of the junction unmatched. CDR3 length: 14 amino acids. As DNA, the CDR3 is TGCAGTGCTAGACTGGACAGGGATTACTCACCCCTCCACTTT. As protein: CSARLDRDYSPLHF.

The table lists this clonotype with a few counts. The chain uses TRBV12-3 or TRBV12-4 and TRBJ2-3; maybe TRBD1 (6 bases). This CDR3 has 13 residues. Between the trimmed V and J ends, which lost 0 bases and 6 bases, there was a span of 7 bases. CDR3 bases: TGTGCCAGCAGTTTAGCCAGGGGCGATACGCAGTATTTT. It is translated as CASSLARGDTQYF.

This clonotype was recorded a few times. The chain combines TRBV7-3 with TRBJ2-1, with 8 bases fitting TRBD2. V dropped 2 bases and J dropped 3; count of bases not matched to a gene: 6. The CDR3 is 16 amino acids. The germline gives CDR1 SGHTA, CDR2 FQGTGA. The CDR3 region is CASSLRAGDLYNEQFF. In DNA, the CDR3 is TGTGCCAGCAGCTTACGAGCGGGGGACCTCTACAATGAGCAGTTCTTC.

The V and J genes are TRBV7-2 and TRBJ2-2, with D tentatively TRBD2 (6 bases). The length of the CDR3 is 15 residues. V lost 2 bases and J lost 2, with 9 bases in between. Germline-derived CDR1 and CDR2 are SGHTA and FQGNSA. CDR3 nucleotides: TGTGCCAGCAGCTTACCACTAGCAAACACCGGGGAGCTGTTTTTT. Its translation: CASSLPLANTGELFF.

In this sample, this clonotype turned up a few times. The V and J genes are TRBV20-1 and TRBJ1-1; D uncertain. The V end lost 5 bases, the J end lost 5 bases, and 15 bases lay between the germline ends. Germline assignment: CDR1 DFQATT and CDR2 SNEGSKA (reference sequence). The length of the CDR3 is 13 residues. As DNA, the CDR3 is TGCAGTGCTCAACCTTCGGGAAGGACTGAAGCTTTCTTT. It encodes CSAQPSGRTEAFF.

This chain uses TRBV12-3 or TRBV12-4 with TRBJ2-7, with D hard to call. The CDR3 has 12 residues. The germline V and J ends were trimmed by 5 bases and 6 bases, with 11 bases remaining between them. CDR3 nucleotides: TGTGCCAGCAGTCCCCACCTGGGCGAGCAGTACTTC. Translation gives CASSPHLGEQYF.

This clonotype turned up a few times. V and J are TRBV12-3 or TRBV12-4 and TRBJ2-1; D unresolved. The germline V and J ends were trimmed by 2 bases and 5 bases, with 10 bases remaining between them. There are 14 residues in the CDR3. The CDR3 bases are TGTGCCAGCAGTTTAAGTGGCAGAGACAATGAGCAGTTCTTC. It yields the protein CASSLSGRDNEQFF.

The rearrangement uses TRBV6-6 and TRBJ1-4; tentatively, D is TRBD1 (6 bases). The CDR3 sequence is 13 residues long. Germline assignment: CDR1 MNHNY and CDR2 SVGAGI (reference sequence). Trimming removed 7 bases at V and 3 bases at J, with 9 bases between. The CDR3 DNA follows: TGTGCCAGCAAGGCAGGGGCTAATGAAAAACTGTTTTTT. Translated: CASKAGANEKLFF.

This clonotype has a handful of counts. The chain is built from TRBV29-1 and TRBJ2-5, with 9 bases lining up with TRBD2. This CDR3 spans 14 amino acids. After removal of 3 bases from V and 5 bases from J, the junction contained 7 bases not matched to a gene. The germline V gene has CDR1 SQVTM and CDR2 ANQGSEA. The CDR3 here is CSVDLRGGRETQYF. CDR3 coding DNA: TGCAGCGTTGACTTGCGGGGGGGCCGGGAGACCCAGTACTTC.

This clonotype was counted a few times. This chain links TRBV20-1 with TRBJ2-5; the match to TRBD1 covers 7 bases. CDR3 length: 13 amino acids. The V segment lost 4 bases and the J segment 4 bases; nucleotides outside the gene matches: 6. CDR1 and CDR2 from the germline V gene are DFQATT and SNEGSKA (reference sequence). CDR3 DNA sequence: TGCAGTGCTAAGGGACAGCTCCTAGAGACCCAGTACTTC. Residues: CSAKGQLLETQYF.

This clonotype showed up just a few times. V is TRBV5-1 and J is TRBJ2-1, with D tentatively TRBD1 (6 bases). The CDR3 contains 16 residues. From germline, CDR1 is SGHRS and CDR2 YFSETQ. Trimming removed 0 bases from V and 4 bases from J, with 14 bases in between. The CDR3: CASSLDAATGYNEQFF. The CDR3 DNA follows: TGCGCCAGCAGCTTGGACGCAGCTACAGGGTACAATGAGCAGTTCTTC.

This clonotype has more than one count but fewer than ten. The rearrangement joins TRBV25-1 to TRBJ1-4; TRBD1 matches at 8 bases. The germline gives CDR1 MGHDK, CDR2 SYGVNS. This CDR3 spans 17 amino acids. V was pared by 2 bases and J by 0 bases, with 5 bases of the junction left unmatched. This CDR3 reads CASSERQGWATNEKLFF. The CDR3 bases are TGTGCCAGCAGTGAAAGACAGGGGTGGGCAACTAATGAAAAACTGTTTTTT.

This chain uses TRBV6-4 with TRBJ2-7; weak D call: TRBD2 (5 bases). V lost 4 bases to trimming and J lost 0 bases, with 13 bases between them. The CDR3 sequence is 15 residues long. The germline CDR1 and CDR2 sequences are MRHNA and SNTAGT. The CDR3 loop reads CASSVGSGSSYEQYV. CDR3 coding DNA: TGTGCCAGCAGTGTGGGAAGCGGATCCTCCTACGAGCAGTACGTC.

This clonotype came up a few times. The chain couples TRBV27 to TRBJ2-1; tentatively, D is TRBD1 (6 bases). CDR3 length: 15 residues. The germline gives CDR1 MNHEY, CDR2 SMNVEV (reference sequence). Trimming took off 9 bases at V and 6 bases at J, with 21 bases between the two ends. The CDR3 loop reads CASGDQGNILNEQFF. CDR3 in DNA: TGTGCCAGTGGAGACCAGGGGAATATTCTCAATGAGCAGTTCTTC.

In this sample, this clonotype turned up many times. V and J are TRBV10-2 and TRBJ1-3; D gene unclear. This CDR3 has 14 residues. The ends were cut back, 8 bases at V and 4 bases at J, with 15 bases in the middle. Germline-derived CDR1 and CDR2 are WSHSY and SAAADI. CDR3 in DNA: TGCGCCAGCGGGCGCGGCCTGGACGGAAACACCATATATTTT. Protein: CASGRGLDGNTIYF.

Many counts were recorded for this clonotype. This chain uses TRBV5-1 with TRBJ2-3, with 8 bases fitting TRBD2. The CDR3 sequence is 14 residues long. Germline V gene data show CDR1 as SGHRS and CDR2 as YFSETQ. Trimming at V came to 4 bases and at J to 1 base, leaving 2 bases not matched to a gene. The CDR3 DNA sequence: TGCGCCAGCAGCCCGGGAGGGCGCACAGATACGCAGTATTTT. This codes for CASSPGGRTDTQYF.

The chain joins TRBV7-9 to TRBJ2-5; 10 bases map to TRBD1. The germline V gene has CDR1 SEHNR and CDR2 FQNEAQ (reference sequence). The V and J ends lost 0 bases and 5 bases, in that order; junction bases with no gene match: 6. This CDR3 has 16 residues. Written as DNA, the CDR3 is TGTGCCAGCAGCTTAGCGCGGGACAGGGGAGGGGAGACCCAGTACTTC. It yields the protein CASSLARDRGGETQYF.

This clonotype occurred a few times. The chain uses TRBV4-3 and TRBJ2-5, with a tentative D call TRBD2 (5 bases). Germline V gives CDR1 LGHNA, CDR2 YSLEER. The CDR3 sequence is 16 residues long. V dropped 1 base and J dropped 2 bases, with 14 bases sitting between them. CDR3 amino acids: CASSQVWRRGQETQYF. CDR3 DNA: TGCGCCAGCAGCCAAGTTTGGAGGAGAGGGCAAGAGACCCAGTACTTC.

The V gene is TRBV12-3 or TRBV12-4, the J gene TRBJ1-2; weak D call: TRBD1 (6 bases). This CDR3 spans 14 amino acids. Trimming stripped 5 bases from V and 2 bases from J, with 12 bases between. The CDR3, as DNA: TGTGCCAGCAGTCCCCTGAGGGGGAACTATGGCTACACCTTC. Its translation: CASSPLRGNYGYTF.